Following are 17 T cell receptor beta chains from one sample sequenced in a study of post-analysis software for immune sequencing data. Their antigens remain unidentified. Findings of the study overall: The five TRBV segments detected at higher frequency in patients than in controls included TRBV5-6, TRBV5-1 and TRBV20-1.

Libraries were made from TCR beta cDNA, and they carried unique molecular identifiers. MiXCR, run by TCRdb on the PCR reads, gives a single entry per CDR3 protein. The profile covers fewer than 900,000 distinct CDR3 sequences, with 46% appearing a single time and roughly 5% taken by the ten largest. Material: blood. These receptor sequences come from a girl aged 5-17 years with multiple sclerosis.

The sample holds a few counts of this clonotype. The J gene is TRBJ2-7, the V gene TRBV6-5, with a possible D match to TRBD2 (6 bases). The CDR3 has 16 residues. The V end lost 5 bases, the J end lost 4 bases, and 21 bases lay between the germline ends. The germline CDR1 and CDR2 sequences are MNHEY and SVGAGI. The CDR3: CASSKPGGGTPYEQYF. As DNA, the CDR3 is TGTGCCAGCAGTAAACCCGGTGGCGGGACGCCATACGAGCAGTACTTC.

This clonotype was observed a few times. The V and J genes are TRBV6-6 and TRBJ2-5; 7 bases line up with TRBD1. The J call may be mistaken, given a closer DNA end match to TRBJ2-7. The CDR3 has 14 amino acids. CDR1 MNHNY and CDR2 SVGAGI come from the germline V gene (reference sequence). CDR3: CASSYRQGVYEQYF. CDR3 nucleotide sequence: TGTGCCAGCAGTTACCGACAGGGTGTCTACGAGCAGTACTTC.

This chain connects TRBV6-5 to TRBJ2-4; 13 nucleotides line up with TRBD2. Looked up from germline, CDR1 is MNHEY and CDR2 is SVGAGI. CDR3 size: 15 residues. V lost 6 bases and J lost 3; bases outside the gene matches: 2. For the CDR3, the DNA is TGTGCCAGCAGCCGACTAGCGGGAGGCAAAAACATTCAGTACTTC. It encodes CASSRLAGGKNIQYF.

This sequence joins TRBV6-5 and TRBJ2-5; D call uncertain. V was trimmed by 3 bases and J by 2 bases, leaving 16 bases between them. Germline V gene sequence: CDR1 MNHEY, CDR2 SVGAGI. This CDR3 comprises 16 residues. CDR3 coding DNA: TGTGCCAGCAGTTATTTCAACAGTCCGGGTCAAGAGACCCAGTACTTC. Protein: CASSYFNSPGQETQYF.

The rearrangement links TRBV7-6 to TRBJ2-7, with 10 nucleotides matching TRBD2. The CDR3 is made up of 15 amino acids. V lost 5 bases and J lost 2; bases outside the gene matches: 6. The germline V gene encodes CDR1 SGHVS and CDR2 FNYEAQ. The DNA for the CDR3 is TGTGCCAGCAGCACCCTAGCGGGAGAAGCCTACGAGCAGTACTTC. Its protein is CASSTLAGEAYEQYF.

CDR3 amino acids: CAISESGQGGQPQHF. In DNA form, the CDR3 reads TGTGCCATCAGTGAGTCCGGGCAGGGCGGCCAGCCCCAGCATTTT. The chain employs TRBV10-3 and TRBJ1-5, with a weak D call TRBD1 (5 bases). From germline, CDR1 is ENHRY and CDR2 SYGVKD. V gave up 0 bases and J gave up 7 bases, with 13 bases separating them. There are 15 residues in the CDR3.

This clonotype was detected only a few times. The chain employs TRBV5-1 and TRBJ1-2; a weak D match, TRBD1 (5 bases). V was clipped by 3 bases and J by 6 bases, with 15 bases between them. The germline V gene has CDR1 SGHRS and CDR2 YFSETQ. The CDR3 extends over 14 amino acids. CDR3 coding DNA: TGCGCCAGCAGCTACGGCGGGGGTGTCGATGGCTACACCTTC. The encoded protein is CASSYGGGVDGYTF. The full variable domain, in which reference TRBV5-1 and TRBJ1-2 provide the parts outside the CDR3, is KAGVTQTPRYLIKTRGQQVTLSCSPISGHRSVSWYQQTPGQGLQFLFEYFSETQRNKGNFPGRFSGRQFSNSRSEMNVSTLELGDSALYLCASSYGGGVDGYTFGSGTRLTVV.

The chain uses TRBV7-2 and TRBJ2-4; either TRBD1 or TRBD2 may fit D (5 bases each). Gene TRBJ2-7 matches the end of the DNA better, so the J call may be wrong. Germline assignment: CDR1 SGHTA and CDR2 FQGNSA. This CDR3 has 14 amino acids. The CDR3 spells CASSFWLAQGEQYF. The CDR3 DNA follows: TGTGCCAGCAGCTTCTGGCTAGCCCAGGGCGAGCAGTACTTC.

The CDR3 protein is CASSTGLVEQFF. The CDR3, as DNA: TGTGCCAGCAGTACGGGACTGGTTGAGCAGTTCTTC. The rearrangement joins TRBV27 to TRBJ2-1, with TRBD2 as a possible D gene (6 bases). This CDR3 spans 12 amino acids. Trimming took 5 bases from V and 9 from J, leaving 11 bases between them. Germline assignment: CDR1 MNHEY and CDR2 SMNVEV (reference sequence).

The rearrangement uses TRBV6-1 and TRBJ2-1; D is possibly TRBD2 (5 bases). V lost 4 bases, J lost 3 bases, and 10 bases lay in between. The CDR3 consists of 14 residues. Germline CDR1 and CDR2: MNHNS and SASEGT. The CDR3 region is CASSGKAVYNEQFF. CDR3 bases: TGTGCCAGCAGTGGGAAAGCGGTCTACAATGAGCAGTTCTTC.

CDR3 sequence: CASSQPPSGSYNEQFF. The CDR3, as DNA: TGTGCCAGCAGCCAACCCCCTAGCGGAAGCTACAATGAGCAGTTCTTC. This chain uses TRBV4-2 with TRBJ2-1; 7 nucleotides agree with TRBD2. From germline, CDR1 is LGHNA and CDR2 YNFKEQ. V gave up 2 bases and J gave up 3 bases; unmatched junction bases: 7. The CDR3 has 16 residues.

This clonotype turned up a few times. The V call is TRBV7-2, the J call TRBJ2-3; 8 bases align to TRBD2. The CDR3 has 17 amino acids. Germline CDR1 reads SGHTA; CDR2 reads FQGNSA. After removal of 4 bases from V and 1 base from J, the junction contained 10 bases not matched to a gene. This CDR3 is CASSSIAQGLGTDTQYF. The CDR3 DNA sequence: TGTGCCAGCAGCTCAATCGCTCAGGGACTAGGCACAGATACGCAGTATTTT. The full variable domain, with the rest looked up from reference TRBV7-2 and TRBJ2-3, is GAGVSQSPSNKVTEKGKDVELRCDPISGHTALYWYRQSLGQGLEFLIYFQGNSAPDKSGLPSDRFSAERTGGSVSTLTIQRTQQEDSAVYLCASSSIAQGLGTDTQYFGPGTRLTVL.

This chain uses TRBV20-1 with TRBJ2-1, with 9 bases lining up with TRBD2. After removal of 5 bases from V and 6 bases from J, the junction contained 5 bases not matched to a gene. Per the germline V gene, CDR1 is DFQATT and CDR2 is SNEGSKA (reference sequence). The CDR3 extends over 13 amino acids. In nucleotides, the CDR3 is TGCAGTGCTGCCCCGCGGGGGGGCAATGAGCAGTTCTTC. Translating it yields CSAAPRGGNEQFF.

DNA for the CDR3: TGTGCCAGCAGTGCCTTGCGGGCGTTGTACAATGAGCAGTTCTTC. Protein: CASSALRALYNEQFF. This rearrangement joins TRBV12-3 or TRBV12-4 to TRBJ2-1; D may be TRBD2 (5 bases). The CDR3 spans 15 residues. V was clipped by 5 bases and J by 4 bases, with 15 bases between them.

The rearrangement uses TRBV4-1 and TRBJ2-1; TRBD2 agrees at 16 bases. This CDR3 contains 16 residues. Germline assignment: CDR1 MGHRA and CDR2 YSYEKL. The V and J ends lost 0 bases and 7 bases, in that order; junction bases with no gene match: 0. This chain's CDR3 is CASSQEGLAGGNEQFF. The CDR3 DNA sequence: TGCGCCAGCAGCCAAGAGGGACTAGCGGGAGGGAATGAGCAGTTCTTC.

In this sample, this clonotype turned up a few times. J is TRBJ2-5 and V is TRBV25-1; D gene ambiguous. The V gene's germline CDR1 is MGHDK and CDR2 SYGVNS. Trimming cost V 1 base and J 3 bases, with 3 bases left between them. This CDR3 region has 12 residues. CDR3 protein: CASSESKETQYF. The CDR3 nucleotides read TGTGCCAGCAGTGAATCAAAAGAGACCCAGTACTTC.

This rearrangement joins TRBV5-5 to TRBJ2-3; no definite D call. Deletions cut 0 bases from V and 6 bases from J, with 17 bases between. Germline CDR1 reads SGHKS; CDR2 reads YYEKEE (reference sequence). The CDR3 is made up of 16 amino acids. CDR3 sequence reads: CASSLVFQVVDDTQYF. CDR3 sequence (DNA): TGTGCCAGCAGCTTGGTATTCCAGGTGGTTGATGATACGCAGTATTTT.